This is a list of T cell receptor beta chains from one sample in a study of Graves' ophthalmopathy and Graves' hyperthyroidism. A single record per CDR3 protein comes from TCRdb applying MiXCR to the multiplex PCR reads. The sample includes about 590,000 distinct CDR3 sequences, about 35% of them seen just once. Specimen: peripheral blood or thyroid tissue (not recorded which). Every receptor here comes from an adult man with Graves' hyperthyroidism. Each CDR3 is given with its conserved first and last residue. The D gene is left open where the match is weak.

.	TRBV9	TRBJ1-3	CASSVGQVLSGNTIYF
.	TRBV7-9	.	CASSLGGSAEQFF
TRBD2	TRBV20-1	.	CSARLAGDGTLNEQFF
.	TRBV20-1	TRBJ2-7	CSASRAGDYYEQYF
TRBD1	TRBV29-1	TRBJ1-2	CSVPDRFNYGYTF
.	TRBV10-3	TRBJ1-2	CASSYAPRAGYTF
TRBD1	TRBV20-1	TRBJ1-1	CSASQQGANTEAFF
.	TRBV20-1	TRBJ1-3	CSATGTRISGNTIYF
TRBD1	TRBV29-1	TRBJ1-2	CSVTWGQGTHGYTF
TRBD1	TRBV24-1	TRBJ1-5	CASSLSTDRTQPQHF
TRBD2	TRBV7-2	TRBJ2-1	CASSWSGSNEQFF
.	TRBV5-5	TRBJ1-1	CASSLVSGAKTEAFF
TRBD2	TRBV7-6	TRBJ2-2	CASSTGLAGRIGPGELFF
.	TRBV12-3/TRBV12-4	TRBJ1-5	CASSLGMGQPQHF
.	TRBV5-1	TRBJ1-1	CASSLDTGGGEAFF
.	TRBV4-1	TRBJ1-1	CASSQGSGQSTEAFF
.	TRBV7-8	TRBJ1-1	CASSTWTAAETEAFF
TRBD2	TRBV7-9	TRBJ2-5	CASSRLAGALKTQYF
TRBD1	TRBV30	TRBJ1-2	CAWSVQDRELQGYTF
.	TRBV7-8	TRBJ2-7	CASSLEPQPDEQYF
.	TRBV7-2	TRBJ2-2	CASSSPRRGWYTGELFF
TRBD1	TRBV7-2	TRBJ2-7	CASSFPDRGLYEQYF
.	TRBV19	TRBJ1-6	CASSIEAASAVDSPLHF
.	TRBV19	TRBJ2-2	CASSILTKGELFF
TRBD1	TRBV7-9	TRBJ2-5	CASSPGTGVRTQYF
.	TRBV19	TRBJ1-5	CASSTGGAGQQPQHF
.	TRBV9	TRBJ1-2	CASSRPSPGLGNGDYGYTF
.	TRBV29-1	TRBJ1-2	CSVERQGTAGYTF
.	TRBV4-2	TRBJ2-2	CASTLRGTGVLRTGELFF
TRBD1	TRBV7-8	TRBJ1-5	CASSPRDSPSNQPQHF
.	TRBV11-2	TRBJ1-2	CASSLIQGLGYTF
.	TRBV28	TRBJ2-7	CASSAPRGFEQYF